This entry concerns a single TCR beta chain. Its antigen is not known. These data originate in a study of identical twins. Study-level results: Cross-sectional statistics underpinned the conclusions; the same donors were not followed. Part of the zero-insertion signal could reflect confounding by invariant MAIT and iNKT cells. Memory repertoires showed no such pattern, whereas abundant cord blood beta clonotypes carried fewer insertions.

After template switching added a universal primer site, the resulting cDNA carried unique molecular identifiers. One entry per CDR3 protein, called by TCRdb with MiXCR from the 5' RACE reads. Seen here are some 500,000 distinct CDR3 sequences, around a tenth observed once, and the top ten hold under 3%. The CDR3 has 12 amino acids. Germline assignment: CDR1 SGHTA and CDR2 FQGNSA. Trimming stripped 8 bases from V and 8 bases from J, with 15 bases between. The sample was also linked to a second study, of yellow fever vaccine responses in identical twins.

Sequencing input: PBMCs. This clonotype was obtained from a woman in her late teens or twenties in good health. The chain links TRBV7-2 to TRBJ1-2; tentatively, D is TRBD1 (5 bases). This chain's CDR3 is CASRLSGVGYTF. In nucleotides, the CDR3 is TGTGCCAGCCGTCTCTCGGGGGTAGGCTACACCTTC.